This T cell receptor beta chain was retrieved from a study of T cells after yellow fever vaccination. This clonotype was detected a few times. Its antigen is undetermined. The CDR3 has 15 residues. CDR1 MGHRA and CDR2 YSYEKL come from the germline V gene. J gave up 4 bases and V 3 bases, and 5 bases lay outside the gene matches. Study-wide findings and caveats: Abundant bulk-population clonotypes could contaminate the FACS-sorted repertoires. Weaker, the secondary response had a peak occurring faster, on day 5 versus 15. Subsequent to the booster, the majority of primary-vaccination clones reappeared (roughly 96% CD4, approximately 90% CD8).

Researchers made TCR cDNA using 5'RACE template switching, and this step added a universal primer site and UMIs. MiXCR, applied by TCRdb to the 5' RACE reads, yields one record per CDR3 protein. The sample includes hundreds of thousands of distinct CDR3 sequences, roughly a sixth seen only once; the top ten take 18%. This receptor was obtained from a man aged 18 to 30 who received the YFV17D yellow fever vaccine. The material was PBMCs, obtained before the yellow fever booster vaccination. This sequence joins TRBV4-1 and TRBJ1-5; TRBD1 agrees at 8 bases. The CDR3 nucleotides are TGCGCCAGCAGCCAGCCGGACAGGGTTAATCAGCCCCAGCATTTT. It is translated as CASSQPDRVNQPQHF.